This is a list of T cell receptor beta chains from one sample in a study of cytomegalovirus exposure and HLA in healthy donors. Only in-frame clones appear in the TCRdb table, and some are missing; sequencing was by immunoSEQ multiplex PCR. The sample has roughly 200,000 clones, 70% to 90% seen once. The specimen sequenced was PBMCs. All receptors derive from a woman aged 25 to 39 in good health and CMV-seronegative. CDR3s include the opening cysteine and the closing phenylalanine or tryptophan. D genes are given only for firm matches. Clone size is shown for a subset of rows, as once, few, many or a class of expanded clone.

D | J | size | V | CDR3 | DNA
TRBD1 | TRBJ1-5 | once | TRBV28 | CASKDRGGNQPQHF | TGTGCCAGCAAGGACAGGGGCGGCAATCAGCCCCAGCATTTT
TRBD2 | TRBJ2-5 | once | TRBV29-1 | CSVLDRTSWYQETQYF | TGCAGCGTTCTTGATAGGACTAGCTGGTACCAAGAGACCCAGTACTTC
TRBD1 | TRBJ2-5 | . | TRBV5-1 | CASSLRQGIQETQYF | TGCGCCAGCAGCCTACGACAGGGGATCCAAGAGACCCAGTACTTC
. | TRBJ1-1 | few | TRBV5-1 | CASSLVPGFGNTEAFF | TGCGCCAGCAGCTTAGTTCCAGGGTTTGGAAACACTGAAGCTTTCTTT
TRBD1 | TRBJ1-1 | . | TRBV30 | CAWLRGLTEAFF | TGTGCCTGGCTAAGGGGGCTCACTGAAGCTTTCTTT
. | TRBJ1-4 | . | TRBV27 | CASSWTAPSTYPYEKLFF | TGTGCCAGCAGTTGGACTGCACCATCAACGTACCCCTATGAAAAACTGTTTTTT
TRBD2 | TRBJ2-3 | . | TRBV4-2 | CASSQDLLAGGVDTQYF | TGTGCCAGCAGCCAAGATTTGCTAGCGGGGGGGGTAGATACGCAGTATTTT
TRBD1 | TRBJ2-5 | . | TRBV29-1 | CSVDLGQTQETQYF | TGCAGCGTGGATCTGGGACAGACCCAAGAGACCCAGTACTTC
TRBD2 | TRBJ2-3 | . | TRBV13 | CASRRAGAGSETQYF | TGTGCCAGCAGGAGAGCGGGGGCTGGGTCGGAGACGCAGTATTTT
. | TRBJ1-1 | . | TRBV4-1 | CASSEGVRVVTEAFF | TGCGCCAGCAGCGAAGGAGTCAGGGTGGTAACTGAAGCTTTCTTT
TRBD1 | TRBJ2-5 | . | TRBV7-9 | CASSLDPTGAETQYF | TGTGCCAGCAGCCTCGACCCTACAGGGGCAGAGACCCAGTACTTC
. | TRBJ1-5 | . | TRBV15 | CATSSIRKGQPQHF | TGTGCCACCAGCAGTATACGGAAGGGGCAGCCCCAGCATTTT
TRBD2 | TRBJ2-3 | . | TRBV28 | CASSLGGTSGGPDTQYF | TGTGCCAGCAGTTTAGGGGGGACTAGCGGGGGGCCGGATACGCAGTATTTT
. | TRBJ2-7 | . | TRBV5-8 | CASSLGDRASGVTFYEQYF | TGTGCCAGCAGCTTGGGGGACAGGGCTAGCGGGGTCACTTTCTACGAGCAGTACTTC
. | TRBJ2-1 | . | TRBV19 | CASSIGLLINEQFF | TGTGCCAGTAGTATAGGGCTACTAATCAATGAGCAGTTCTTC
. | TRBJ2-1 | . | TRBV5-1 | CASSLVGRQVNEQFF | TGCGCCAGCAGCTTGGTTGGCCGACAGGTCAATGAGCAGTTCTTC
TRBD2 | TRBJ2-1 | . | TRBV9 | CASSAGLAGGGEQFF | TGTGCCAGCAGCGCAGGACTAGCGGGAGGGGGTGAGCAGTTCTTC
. | TRBJ2-7 | . | TRBV18 | CASSQRRGTTSSYEQYF | TGTGCCAGCTCCCAACGCCGGGGGACGACCAGCTCCTACGAGCAGTACTTC
. | TRBJ2-1 | . | TRBV29-1 | CSVVRSGNEQFF | TGCAGCGTTGTCCGCTCGGGGAATGAGCAGTTCTTC
TRBD1 | TRBJ2-7 | . | TRBV6-1 | CASSEKPGQGLYEQYF | TGTGCCAGCAGTGAGAAACCGGGACAGGGCCTCTACGAGCAGTACTTC
TRBD2 | TRBJ2-7 | . | TRBV28 | CASSLWGLAGFYEQYF | TGTGCCAGCAGTTTATGGGGACTAGCGGGTTTCTACGAGCAGTACTTC
. | TRBJ2-7 | once | TRBV7-8 | CASSVSSYEQYF | TGTGCCAGCAGCGTCAGCTCCTACGAGCAGTACTTC
TRBD1 | TRBJ1-1 | . | TRBV4-1 | CASSLWTGVYVYTEAFF | TGCGCCAGCAGCCTCTGGACAGGGGTATACGTTTACACTGAAGCTTTCTTT
TRBD1 | TRBJ1-2 | . | TRBV6-1 | CASSGGTGGWSGYTF | TGTGCCAGCAGTGGGGGGACAGGGGGCTGGAGTGGCTACACCTTC
TRBD2 | TRBJ2-7 | . | TRBV28 | CASSFPLGTGGYNEQYF | TGTGCCAGCAGTTTCCCCCTAGGGACGGGAGGTTACAACGAGCAGTACTTC
. | TRBJ2-7 | . | TRBV29-1 | CSATGESYEQYF | TGCAGCGCAACCGGGGAATCCTACGAGCAGTACTTC
. | TRBJ2-2 | . | TRBV7-9 | CATVPGLSYAGELFF | TGTGCCACCGTACCGGGACTGAGTTACGCCGGGGAGCTGTTTTTT
. | TRBJ1-1 | . | TRBV28 | CASSRAPQGNTEAFF | TGTGCCAGCAGTCGGGCTCCACAGGGAAACACTGAAGCTTTCTTT
. | TRBJ2-7 | . | TRBV14 | CASSQAGAGGEQYF | TGTGCCAGCAGCCAAGCGGGAGCAGGAGGGGAGCAGTACTTC
. | TRBJ2-3 | . | TRBV29-1 | CSVVRARAGTDTQYF | TGCAGCGTTGTCCGAGCGAGGGCTGGCACAGATACGCAGTATTTT
. | TRBJ2-6 | . | TRBV21-1 | CASSLRTGAPGANVLTF | TGTGCCAGCAGCTTGCGAACAGGGGCCCCTGGGGCCAACGTCCTGACTTTC
TRBD2 | TRBJ2-5 | . | TRBV28 | CASSSLGLAEAGETQYF | TGTGCCAGCAGTTCACTTGGACTAGCGGAGGCGGGTGAGACCCAGTACTTC
TRBD1 | TRBJ1-4 | few | TRBV18 | CASSPQDRVGEKLFF | TGTGCCAGCTCACCCCAGGACAGGGTGGGTGAAAAACTGTTTTTT
TRBD2 | TRBJ2-1 | few | TRBV19 | CASSIGLAERLYNEQFF | TGTGCCAGTAGCATTGGACTAGCGGAACGACTTTACAATGAGCAGTTCTTC